Listed below are T cell receptor beta chains from one sample, sequenced in a study of T-cell memory formation after mild COVID-19. TCRdb re-called the 5' RACE reads with MiXCR, one entry per CDR3 protein. The sample includes some 160,000 distinct CDR3 sequences, less than 40% of them seen just once. The sample taken for sequencing was PBMCs or a T cell subset sorted from them (not recorded which). Receptor source: an adult woman who had mild COVID-19 (a few samples of this study predate the infection). Cell type and time point are not known. Both conserved end residues are part of each CDR3. D genes are given only for firm matches. Clone size is shown for a subset of rows, as once, few, many or a class of expanded clone.

j_call v_call clone_size d_call cdr3_nt cdr3_aa
TRBJ1-3 TRBV7-8 . . TGTGCCAGCAGCTCCCTGACCCAGAGCTCTGGAAACACCATATATTTT CASSSLTQSSGNTIYF
TRBJ1-2 TRBV7-8 . . TGTGCCAGCAGCTTTGCCGGGACCAAGCCTGGCGGCTACACCTTC CASSFAGTKPGGYTF
TRBJ2-3 TRBV6-2/TRBV6-3 few . TGTGCCAGCAGACGACTGTTAGATACGCAGTATTTT CASRRLLDTQYF
TRBJ2-1 TRBV7-3 . TRBD2 TGTGCCAGCAGCTTAGCAGGGACTAGCGGGAGGGTAACGCAGTTCTTC CASSLAGTSGRVTQFF
TRBJ2-5 TRBV3-1 . TRBD1 TGTGCCAGCAGCCAAGGGACAGGGGACCAAGAGACCCAGTACTTC CASSQGTGDQETQYF
TRBJ1-2 TRBV7-9 . TRBD1 TGTGCCAGCAGCCTCCACCAAGAGACAGGGATAGGGCTTAACTATGGCTACACCTTC CASSLHQETGIGLNYGYTF
TRBJ2-1 TRBV9 . TRBD2 TGTGCCAGCAGCGTAGACCTAGCGGGTGTTCCCCTGAGCTCCTACAATGAGCAGTTCTTC CASSVDLAGVPLSSYNEQFF
TRBJ2-1 TRBV29-1 few TRBD1 TGCAGCGGTAGGGACAGGGGGGCTCTCAATGAGCAGTTCTTC CSGRDRGALNEQFF
TRBJ1-1 TRBV5-6 few TRBD1 TGTGCCAGCACCTTTGGGACAGCCGGCCTCCGCACTGAAGCTTTCTTT CASTFGTAGLRTEAFF
TRBJ1-2 TRBV7-8 . . TGTGCCAGCAGCTTTTACCCGACAGGAACGAAAAGTGTCAACACCTTC CASSFYPTGTKSVNTF
TRBJ2-5 TRBV7-6 few TRBD1 TGTGCCAGCAGCAAGACTCCCGGGACAGTAGAGGGGACCCAGTACTTC CASSKTPGTVEGTQYF
TRBJ2-1 TRBV5-1 . . TGCGCCAGCGTCATTTCGGCAGGTGGGAATGAGCAGTTCTTC CASVISAGGNEQFF
TRBJ1-1 TRBV5-6 once . TGTGCCAGCAGCTTGGTTCGGCTGAACACTGAAGCTTTCTTT CASSLVRLNTEAFF
TRBJ2-3 TRBV19 medium-sized . TGTGCCAGCAGTTCGTTGAGGGAGTACCCCACAGATACGCAGTATTTT CASSSLREYPTDTQYF
TRBJ1-2 TRBV5-1 . . TGCGCCAGCAGCTTGTACGGGACGGATGGCTACACCTTC CASSLYGTDGYTF
TRBJ1-5 TRBV9 few TRBD1 TGTGCCAGCAGCCCCGGGACAGGGAGGAGCAATCAGCCCCAGCATTTT CASSPGTGRSNQPQHF
TRBJ1-2 TRBV5-1 . . TGCGCCAGCAGGAGGCAGGCGGAGGGGTATGGCTACACCTTC CASRRQAEGYGYTF
TRBJ2-7 TRBV27 . . TGTGCCAGCAGTTTGGGGCTGCCTTACGAGCAGTACTTC CASSLGLPYEQYF
TRBJ2-1 TRBV19 few TRBD2 TGTGCCAGTAGTATGATGAGCGGGGGGGCCAATGAGCAGTTCTTC CASSMMSGGANEQFF
TRBJ1-1 TRBV24-1 . TRBD1 TGTGCCACCAGTGATACCGGACAGGGGGCATTCGCTGAAGCTTTCTTT CATSDTGQGAFAEAFF
TRBJ2-7 TRBV20-1 . . TGCAGTGCTAGAGATCTCCTAGGGGGGGCCCTCGAGCAGTACTTC CSARDLLGGALEQYF
TRBJ2-2 TRBV7-3 . TRBD2 TGTGCCAGCAGCCAGATGGGACTAGCGGAGAACACCGGGGAGCTGTTTTTT CASSQMGLAENTGELFF
TRBJ2-6 TRBV2 . . TGTGCCAGCAGTGTAGGAGTCCAGTGGTCTGGGGCCAACGTCCTGACTTTC CASSVGVQWSGANVLTF
TRBJ2-3 TRBV12-3/TRBV12-4 . . TGTGCCAGCAGTCCACAACTAGGAACTAGCACAGATACGCAGTATTTT CASSPQLGTSTDTQYF
TRBJ2-5 TRBV6-2/TRBV6-3 few . TGTGCCAGCAGTTACACCATCGGAGAGACCCAGTACTTC CASSYTIGETQYF
TRBJ2-3 TRBV12-3/TRBV12-4 few . TGTGCCAGCAGTCCATATCAGGGGGGGGGCAGCACAGATACGCAGTATTTT CASSPYQGGGSTDTQYF
TRBJ1-2 TRBV20-1 once . TGCAGTGCTAGAGATCGACCGCTTACCTACTATGGCTACACCTTC CSARDRPLTYYGYTF
TRBJ2-7 TRBV15 few . TGTGCCACCAGCAGAGGGGCGGGAATAGGCTACGAGCAGTACTTC CATSRGAGIGYEQYF
TRBJ2-7 TRBV7-9 . TRBD1 TGTGCCAGCAGCTTAAGGTCCGGGACAGAGACCTACGAGCAGTACTTC CASSLRSGTETYEQYF
TRBJ1-1 TRBV12-3/TRBV12-4 . . TGTGCCAGCAGCCTCATTCAGGGTACTGAAGCTTTCTTT CASSLIQGTEAFF
TRBJ2-5 TRBV12-3/TRBV12-4 few . TGTGCCAGCAGTCCGGGACCGGGACTCCCTCGGGAGACCCAGTACTTC CASSPGPGLPRETQYF
TRBJ2-1 TRBV24-1 . TRBD2 TGTGCCACCAGTCAACCTACTAGCGGGAGCGTAATTGGCAATGAGCAGTTCTTC CATSQPTSGSVIGNEQFF
TRBJ2-5 TRBV6-2/TRBV6-3 . TRBD1 TGTGCCAGCCTTGGGACAGGGGCCTTCGTTGGGACCCAGTACTTC CASLGTGAFVGTQYF
TRBJ1-1 TRBV11-2 few . TGTGCCAGCAGCTTAGGAGGGGTGGACTGGAGAGGAACTGAAGCTTTCTTT CASSLGGVDWRGTEAFF
TRBJ2-2 TRBV2 . . TGTGCCAGCGAGAACACCGGGGAGCTGTTTTTT CASENTGELFF
TRBJ2-1 TRBV7-9 . TRBD2 TGTGCCAGCGAGCCTCTGGCGGGGGGCTATAATGAGCAGTTCTTC CASEPLAGGYNEQFF
TRBJ2-1 TRBV5-6 . . TGTGCCAGCAGCTATACCGGTCGGTTGACCAATGAGCAGTTCTTC CASSYTGRLTNEQFF
TRBJ2-1 TRBV7-2 few . TGTGCCAGCAGCAGCTACAGCAGCTCCTACAATGAGCAGTTCTTC CASSSYSSSYNEQFF
TRBJ1-5 TRBV20-1 few TRBD1 TGCAGTGCTTCGGACAGGGAATTGCATCAGCCCCAGCATTTT CSASDRELHQPQHF
TRBJ2-7 TRBV6-5 . . TGTGCCAGCAGTTACCGGGGAAGTCGTGGAGGCTACGAGCAGTACTTC CASSYRGSRGGYEQYF
TRBJ2-3 TRBV7-2 . . TGTGCCAGCAGCTCCGATGGGGGGGGCTGGGATACGCAGTATTTT CASSSDGGGWDTQYF